Each of the 30 T cell receptor beta chains below was sequenced from the same sample in a study of blood T cell repertoires in COVID-19. Produced via immunoSEQ multiplex PCR; TCRdb's table is partial and in-frame only. This repertoire shows about 300,000 clones, roughly 88% found once; its top ten account for 1.5% to 2%. The sample comprised peripheral blood. The origin of the receptors is a woman aged 25 to 39 with COVID-19, enrolled during active disease.

V is TRBV9 and J is TRBJ1-1; 7 nucleotides line up with TRBD1. Germline CDR1 and CDR2: SGDLS and YYNGEE. The ends lost 4 bases at V and 1 base at J; junction bases unmatched: 4. The CDR3 is 14 amino acids. CDR3 residues: CASSSGQENTEAFF. CDR3 DNA sequence: TGTGCCAGCAGCTCCGGACAGGAGAACACTGAAGCTTTCTTT.

The chain is built from TRBV19 and TRBJ2-2; 10 nucleotides line up with TRBD2. The V gene end was trimmed by 2 bases and the J gene end by 1 base; junction bases not matched to a gene: 4. Germline values: CDR1 LNHDA, CDR2 SQIVND (reference sequence). The CDR3 runs 17 residues. The CDR3 DNA reads as TGTGCCAGTAGTATAATTAGCGGGGGGATGAACACCGGGGAGCTGTTTTTT. This sequence encodes CASSIISGGMNTGELFF.

This clone was seen a single time. The chain is built from TRBV3-1 (or the pseudogene TRBV3-2) and TRBJ2-2, with D possibly TRBD2 on 7 matching bases. The V gene's germline CDR1 is LGHDT and CDR2 YNNKEL (reference sequence). The CDR3 loop spans 16 amino acids. The germline V and J ends were trimmed by 4 bases and 4 bases, with 16 bases remaining between them. Written as DNA, the CDR3 is TGTGCCAGCAGCCCGAAAGGGGGGGGAAGCACCGGGGAGCTGTTTTTT. This gives the protein CASSPKGGGSTGELFF.

This chain connects TRBV6-2 or TRBV6-3 to TRBJ2-5, with D perhaps TRBD2 (6 bases). This CDR3 has 17 amino acids. The V and J ends lost 6 bases and 5 bases respectively, with 25 bases between them. The germline gives CDR1 MNHEY, CDR2 SVGEGT. CDR3 in DNA: TGTGCCAGCAGCCAGTACCCGGGAGCACCCCAAACGGAGACCCAGTACTTC. Translation: CASSQYPGAPQTETQYF.

The rearrangement links TRBV5-1 to TRBJ2-1; perhaps TRBD2 as D (6 bases). Trimming shortened V by 3 bases and J by 9 bases, and 16 bases separated the two germline ends. This CDR3 has 14 amino acids. Per germline, CDR1 SGHRS and CDR2 YFSETQ. The CDR3 loop is CASSYVGVGGEQFF. CDR3 sequence (DNA): TGCGCCAGCAGCTACGTTGGCGTCGGGGGTGAGCAGTTCTTC. The full variable domain, its missing parts supplied by reference TRBV5-1 and TRBJ2-1, is KAGVTQTPRYLIKTRGQQVTLSCSPISGHRSVSWYQQTPGQGLQFLFEYFSETQRNKGNFPGRFSGRQFSNSRSEMNVSTLELGDSALYLCASSYVGVGGEQFFGPGTRLTVL.

This rearrangement joins TRBV24-1 to TRBJ2-2; TRBD1 might be the D (6 bases). V shed 5 bases and J shed 5 bases, with 11 bases lying between them. Germline-derived CDR1 and CDR2 are KGHDR and SFDVKD. The length of the CDR3 is 14 residues. In nucleotides, the CDR3 is TGTGCCACCAGTGGCCAGGGGTGGACCGGGGAGCTGTTTTTT. It encodes CATSGQGWTGELFF.

This clone came up once. This CDR3 is CASSFTGYTEAFF. In DNA form, the CDR3 reads TGTGCCAGCAGCTTTACGGGGTACACTGAAGCTTTCTTT. This rearrangement joins TRBV11-3 to TRBJ1-1; D is unresolved. Germline V lookup: CDR1 SGHNT, CDR2 YENEEA. The V gene lost 3 bases and the J gene lost 3 bases, with 8 bases spanning the gap. This CDR3 region has 13 residues.

V is TRBV28 and J is TRBJ1-1; TRBD1 matches at 7 bases. CDR1 is MDHEN and CDR2 is SYDVKM in the germline V gene. This CDR3 spans 14 amino acids. The trim removed 4 bases at V and 8 bases at J, leaving 10 bases unmatched. DNA of the CDR3: TGTGCCAGCAGTTACCCGTTTACAGGGGCCGAAGCTTTCTTT. This encodes CASSYPFTGAEAFF.

This clone was observed a handful of times. The V gene is TRBV2, the J gene TRBJ1-1, with 8 bases that match TRBD1. Germline loops: CDR1 SNHLY, CDR2 FYNNEI. The J segment lost 8 bases and the V segment lost 6 bases, leaving 2 bases of the junction unmatched. This CDR3 comprises 11 residues. The CDR3 sequence: CASRRDREAFF. The CDR3 nucleotides read TGTGCCAGCAGGAGGGACAGGGAAGCTTTCTTT.

This rearrangement joins TRBV24-1 to TRBJ2-1; TRBD2 matches at 10 bases. This CDR3 is built from 16 residues. Germline CDR1 is KGHDR and CDR2 is SFDVKD. The V and J ends lost 1 base and 10 bases, in that order; junction bases with no gene match: 9. The CDR3 DNA is TGTGCCACCAGTGATTTAAGTAGCGGGGGGTTTCGGGAGCAGTTCTTC. Protein sequence: CATSDLSSGGFREQFF.

This sequence joins TRBV19 and TRBJ1-6; D is unclear. V was trimmed by 1 base and J by 7 bases, leaving 11 bases between them. The CDR3 totals 15 residues. From germline, CDR1 is LNHDA and CDR2 SQIVND (reference sequence). The CDR3 region has the DNA TGTGCCAGTAGTATAGCTCCAGGCGTGAATTCACCCCTCCACTTT. Its translation: CASSIAPGVNSPLHF.

This clone has just one count. The chain joins TRBV2 to TRBJ1-2; D unclear. The CDR3 is 15 amino acids. Per germline, CDR1 SNHLY and CDR2 FYNNEI. V lost 3 bases and J 5 bases, leaving 16 bases between the germline ends. DNA for the CDR3: TGTGCCAGCAGTGATCTTGACAAGAGCCCTTATGGCTACACCTTC. It encodes CASSDLDKSPYGYTF.

The chain uses TRBV7-2 and TRBJ1-6; D gene uncertain. CDR1 and CDR2 (germline): SGHTA, FQGNSA. This CDR3 region has 14 residues. Trimming removed 0 bases from V and 9 bases from J, with 9 bases in between. The chain's CDR3 is CASSLALGGSPLHF. The DNA of the CDR3 is TGTGCCAGCAGCTTAGCGCTTGGAGGTTCACCCCTCCACTTT.

The V call is TRBV28, the J call TRBJ1-4; D uncertain. The CDR3 consists of 16 residues. The V gene's germline CDR1 is MDHEN and CDR2 SYDVKM. The V gene lost 7 bases and the J gene lost 3 bases, with 18 bases spanning the gap. CDR3 nucleotide sequence: TGTGCCAGCATTTCCGGTGGTTTTCAGGCTAATGAAAAACTGTTTTTT. It yields the protein CASISGGFQANEKLFF.

The chain combines TRBV7-2 with TRBJ2-7; 8 positions agree with TRBD2. Per the germline V gene, CDR1 is SGHTA and CDR2 is FQGNSA. This CDR3 region has 14 residues. V shed 5 bases and J 3 bases; nucleotides not matched to a gene: 6. As DNA, the CDR3 is TGTGCCAGCAGCACTCGCGGGGGGAGCTACGAGCAGTACTTC. Residues: CASSTRGGSYEQYF.

This chain joins TRBV6-5 and TRBJ2-3, with D possibly being TRBD1 (6 bases). The CDR3 spans 14 residues. Germline values: CDR1 MNHEY, CDR2 SVGAGI. V was shortened by 7 bases and J by 2 bases, with 13 bases between the two germline ends. CDR3 in amino acids: CASKGGRDTDTQYF. The CDR3 DNA is TGTGCCAGCAAAGGGGGTCGAGACACAGATACGCAGTATTTT.

The chain recombines TRBV5-5 with TRBJ1-5; TRBD1 agrees at 9 bases. With 0 bases clipped from V and 0 bases from J, the junction kept 7 bases outside the gene matches. This CDR3 contains 18 residues. Germline CDR1 and CDR2: SGHKS and YYEKEE (reference sequence). As DNA, the CDR3 is TGTGCCAGCAGCTTGGAAGTGACAGGGGGTTATAGCAATCAGCCCCAGCATTTT. Protein product: CASSLEVTGGYSNQPQHF.

The chain joins TRBV9 to TRBJ2-2; the match to TRBD1 covers 8 bases. The germline gives CDR1 SGDLS, CDR2 YYNGEE. J lost 6 bases, V lost 4 bases, and 5 bases had no gene match. CDR3 length equals 14 residues. The DNA of the CDR3 is TGTGCCAGCAGCCTCCAGGGGGCGGCCGGGGAGCTGTTTTTT. This gives the protein CASSLQGAAGELFF.

Concerning this clone: Other DNA sequences in this sample translate to the same CDR3. The chain is built from TRBV5-1 and TRBJ2-3; TRBD1 aligns across 10 bases. V shed 3 bases, J shed 3 bases, and the junction held 1 base outside the gene matches. There are 14 residues in the CDR3. CDR1 and CDR2 from the germline V gene are SGHRS and YFSETQ. This CDR3 reads CASSSGQGTDTQYF. CDR3 in DNA: TGCGCCAGCAGCTCGGGACAGGGGACAGATACGCAGTATTTT.

The V call is TRBV27, the J call TRBJ2-7, with D perhaps TRBD2 (7 bases). The CDR3 sequence is 15 residues long. Germline V CDR1 and CDR2: MNHEY, SMNVEV (reference sequence). Trimming shortened V by 6 bases and J by 3 bases, and 18 bases separated the two germline ends. The CDR3 reads CASSPPGGGGYEQYF. CDR3 sequence (DNA): TGTGCCAGCAGCCCCCCGGGGGGAGGGGGCTACGAGCAGTACTTC.

This clone was found a few times. This chain links TRBV18 with TRBJ2-7; possible D gene TRBD2, 5 bases. This CDR3 has 16 amino acids. Trimming stripped 3 bases from V and 0 bases from J, with 15 bases between. Germline CDR1 and CDR2: KGHSH and LQKENI. CDR3 amino acids: CASSPNFGLTSYEQYF. CDR3 DNA: TGTGCCAGCTCACCTAACTTCGGACTGACCTCCTACGAGCAGTACTTC.

This sequence joins TRBV2 and TRBJ2-2; D not resolved. The germline V gene has CDR1 SNHLY and CDR2 FYNNEI. The CDR3 extends over 15 amino acids. V lost 3 bases and J 6 bases, leaving 14 bases between the germline ends. The CDR3 DNA is TGTGCCAGCAGTGACTACCTAAGAACGTCCGGGGAGCTGTTTTTT. Protein: CASSDYLRTSGELFF.

V is TRBV3-1 (or the pseudogene TRBV3-2) and J is TRBJ2-2; no firm D call. Germline CDR1 LGHDT, CDR2 YNNKEL (reference sequence). There are 13 residues in the CDR3. The V end was cut by 4 bases, the J end by 4 bases, with 7 bases between. CDR3 amino acids: CASSPGSTGELFF. DNA of the CDR3: TGTGCCAGCAGCCCGGGTAGCACCGGGGAGCTGTTTTTT.

The DNA for the CDR3 is TGTGCCAGCAGTGAAGTTGGGGGCGGTAGATTCACCCTCCACTTT. Amino acids: CASSEVGGGRFTLHF. The chain recombines TRBV2 with TRBJ1-6, with a possible D match to TRBD1 (6 bases). Trimming took 1 base from V and 14 from J, leaving 18 bases between them. Germline V gene lookup returns CDR1 SNHLY and CDR2 FYNNEI. This CDR3 has 15 residues.

The chain carries TRBV5-1 and TRBJ1-3; weak D call: TRBD1 (6 bases). The germline V gene has CDR1 SGHRS and CDR2 YFSETQ. V was cut by 4 bases and J by 0 bases, with 14 bases left in between. This CDR3 contains 16 residues. CDR3 protein: CASSPEDSSSGNTIYF. The DNA for the CDR3 is TGCGCCAGCAGCCCGGAGGACAGCAGCTCTGGAAACACCATATATTTT.

The chain employs TRBV28 and TRBJ1-6, with TRBD1 matching 7 bases. V trimming: 5 bases; J trimming: 3 bases; junction bases outside the gene matches: 10. Germline values: CDR1 MDHEN, CDR2 SYDVKM. The CDR3 totals 17 residues. In nucleotides, the CDR3 is TGTGCCAGCAGTAAACTAAGGGGGCCCAACTATAATTCACCCCTCCACTTT. It is translated as CASSKLRGPNYNSPLHF.

This sequence joins TRBV19 and TRBJ1-5, with 8 nucleotides matching TRBD1. Germline CDR1 LNHDA, CDR2 SQIVND (reference sequence). Trimming removed 3 bases from V and 4 bases from J; junction bases left unmatched: 8. The CDR3 length is 16 residues. The CDR3 bases are TGTGCCAGTAGTATGAGGGACAGGCGTTTTAATCAGCCCCAGCATTTT. Translation gives CASSMRDRRFNQPQHF.

The chain couples TRBV25-1 to TRBJ1-1; D is possibly TRBD1 (5 bases). The germline CDR1 and CDR2 sequences are MGHDK and SYGVNS. This CDR3 is built from 14 residues. V lost 5 bases, J lost 8 bases, and 18 bases lay in between. The CDR3 bases are TGTGCCAGCAGTCGGGAGGGGCCGGGTGAAGAAGCTTTCTTT. Translation gives CASSREGPGEEAFF.

The chain couples TRBV6-5 to TRBJ2-1; 9 bases match TRBD1. V lost 8 bases, J lost 4 bases, and 6 bases stayed unmatched. Germline V gene data show CDR1 as MNHEY and CDR2 as SVGAGI. The CDR3 is 14 amino acids. The CDR3 protein is CASGRQGDYNEQFF. The CDR3 DNA is TGTGCCAGCGGACGACAGGGGGATTACAATGAGCAGTTCTTC.

The rearrangement joins TRBV5-1 to TRBJ2-3, with D perhaps TRBD2 (5 bases). V was pared by 0 bases and J by 5 bases, with 10 bases between. Germline V gene sequence: CDR1 SGHRS, CDR2 YFSETQ. This CDR3 has 14 amino acids. The CDR3 protein is CASSLGRLGDTQYF. The CDR3 DNA reads TGCGCCAGCAGCTTGGGGAGGTTGGGAGATACGCAGTATTTT.